A single sample is the source of the 27 T cell receptor beta chains below, sequenced in a study of cytomegalovirus exposure and HLA in healthy donors. PCR used 60 Vbeta primers and 13 Jbeta primers. Produced via immunoSEQ multiplex PCR; TCRdb's table is partial and in-frame only. The profile shows 150,000 to 200,000 clones, approximately 84% of them singletons. The sample taken for sequencing was PBMCs. All receptors come from a girl aged 5-17 years in good health and CMV-seropositive.

This clone was seen a single time. The chain combines TRBV5-1 with TRBJ2-4; D is perhaps TRBD1 (6 bases). The ends were cut back, 4 bases at V and 8 bases at J, with 16 bases in the middle. Germline V gene lookup returns CDR1 SGHRS and CDR2 YFSETQ. The CDR3 spans 14 residues. The chain's CDR3 is CASSHGQFADIQYF. CDR3 bases: TGCGCCAGCAGCCACGGACAGTTTGCGGACATTCAGTACTTC.

There are many counts of this clone. The CDR3: CAISSGQVTDTQYF. CDR3 bases: TGTGCCATCAGCTCAGGCCAGGTTACAGATACGCAGTATTTT. The chain has TRBV10-3 and TRBJ2-3; D gene unclear. Trimming shortened V by 6 bases and J by 3 bases, and 13 bases separated the two germline ends. Germline V gene data show CDR1 as ENHRY and CDR2 as SYGVKD. The CDR3 length is 14 residues.

This clone was observed a few times. The V gene is TRBV6-5, the J gene TRBJ1-2; TRBD1 matches 9 bases. This CDR3 spans 15 amino acids. With 0 bases clipped from V and 5 bases from J, the junction kept 4 bases outside the gene matches. Germline-derived CDR1 and CDR2 are MNHEY and SVGAGI. This CDR3 is CASSYSTGQGYGYTF. The DNA for the CDR3 is TGTGCCAGCAGTTACTCTACCGGACAGGGGTATGGCTACACCTTC.

This clone came up once. The CDR3 loop is CASSPKVGGSGTGELFF. DNA of the CDR3: TGCGCCAGCAGCCCCAAGGTGGGAGGGAGCGGCACCGGGGAGCTGTTTTTT. The genes are TRBV4-3 and TRBJ2-2; 7 positions match TRBD2. The trim removed 4 bases at V and 4 bases at J, leaving 12 bases unmatched. This CDR3 spans 17 amino acids. Germline CDR1 and CDR2: LGHNA and YSLEER.

The rearrangement links TRBV27 to TRBJ1-1; 10 nucleotides align to TRBD1. The CDR3 sequence is 13 residues long. The ends lost 8 bases at V and 1 base at J; junction bases unmatched: 1. Looked up from germline, CDR1 is MNHEY and CDR2 is SMNVEV (reference sequence). CDR3 DNA sequence: TGTGCCAGCGGGGACAGGGGGAACACTGAAGCTTTCTTT. Protein sequence: CASGDRGNTEAFF.

This clone appeared a few times. The chain joins TRBV4-2 to TRBJ1-1, with D unclear. The germline V and J ends were trimmed by 5 bases and 1 base, with 17 bases remaining between them. The CDR3 totals 16 residues. Germline V gives CDR1 LGHNA, CDR2 YNFKEQ. DNA for the CDR3: TGTGCCAGCAGCTTAGCGGGTGTTCGATGGAACACTGAAGCTTTCTTT. Translated: CASSLAGVRWNTEAFF.

This rearrangement joins TRBV7-9 to TRBJ2-7; 7 bases are a match to TRBD1. The CDR3 runs 14 residues. The V and J ends lost 0 bases and 3 bases, in that order; junction bases with no gene match: 2. CDR1 is SEHNR and CDR2 is FQNEAQ in the germline V gene (reference sequence). The CDR3 sequence is CASSLAGQIYEQYF. Here the CDR3 DNA reads TGTGCCAGCAGCTTAGCGGGACAGATCTACGAGCAGTACTTC.

V and J are TRBV6-5 and TRBJ1-4, with 7 bases lining up with TRBD1. Germline trimming cut 4 bases from V and 7 bases from J; bases unmatched to any gene: 6. The CDR3 extends over 14 amino acids. The germline V gene encodes CDR1 MNHEY and CDR2 SVGAGI. The CDR3 DNA sequence: TGTGCCAGCAGTTCGACAGGGTGGGGTGAAAAACTGTTTTTT. This codes for CASSSTGWGEKLFF.

The rearrangement joins TRBV6-4 to TRBJ2-1, with TRBD2 matching 11 bases. With 4 bases clipped from V and 9 bases from J, the junction kept 5 bases outside the gene matches. This CDR3 has 14 amino acids. Germline loops: CDR1 MRHNA, CDR2 SNTAGT. The CDR3 region is CASSVLAGEGEQFF. For the CDR3, the DNA is TGTGCCAGCAGTGTACTAGCGGGAGAGGGTGAGCAGTTCTTC.

The chain is built from TRBV28 and TRBJ1-3; 7 bases map to TRBD1. Germline-derived CDR1 and CDR2 are MDHEN and SYDVKM. The ends lost 2 bases at V and 5 bases at J; junction bases unmatched: 6. This CDR3 contains 15 residues. CDR3 sequence: CASSLDRVERNTIYF. The DNA for the CDR3 is TGTGCCAGCAGTTTAGACAGGGTCGAACGAAACACCATATATTTT.

This clone has just a few counts. The genes are TRBV7-2 and TRBJ2-1; 7 bases align to TRBD1. The CDR3 is 15 residues long. From germline, CDR1 is SGHTA and CDR2 FQGNSA. V shed 5 bases, J shed 3 bases, and the junction held 7 bases outside the gene matches. The CDR3: CASSEQGQVYNEQFF. CDR3 nucleotide sequence: TGTGCCAGCAGCGAACAGGGGCAGGTCTACAATGAGCAGTTCTTC.

The CDR3 is CASSLGRRDYGYTF. The CDR3 DNA reads TGCGCCAGCAGCTTGGGTCGACGGGACTATGGCTACACCTTC. This chain connects TRBV5-1 to TRBJ1-2; D is ambiguous. The CDR3 sequence is 14 residues long. Germline assignment: CDR1 SGHRS and CDR2 YFSETQ. Trimming stripped 0 bases from V and 3 bases from J, with 9 bases between.

This sequence joins TRBV7-2 and TRBJ2-5; D is unclear. The CDR3 sequence is 12 residues long. CDR1 and CDR2 (germline): SGHTA, FQGNSA. Between the trimmed V and J ends, which lost 5 bases and 6 bases, there was a span of 10 bases. The CDR3 sequence is CASSPPVQTQYF. The CDR3, as DNA: TGTGCCAGCAGCCCTCCGGTGCAGACCCAGTACTTC.

This chain uses TRBV6-5 with TRBJ1-1; D is perhaps TRBD1 (5 bases). CDR1 is MNHEY and CDR2 is SVGAGI in the germline V gene. Trimming stripped 0 bases from V and 4 bases from J, with 12 bases between. The CDR3 spans 15 residues. The chain's CDR3 is CASSYSGRAGTEAFF. In DNA, the CDR3 is TGTGCCAGCAGTTACTCGGGCAGGGCAGGCACTGAAGCTTTCTTT.

The CDR3 is CASSASLAKNIQYF. The CDR3 DNA reads as TGTGCCAGCAGTGCTAGCCTAGCCAAAAACATTCAGTACTTC. The chain combines TRBV6-1 with TRBJ2-4; a weak D match, TRBD2 (5 bases). The V end was cut by 4 bases, the J end by 0 bases, with 7 bases between. CDR3 length: 14 residues. Germline V lookup: CDR1 MNHNS, CDR2 SASEGT.

The chain joins TRBV6-6 to TRBJ1-1; D gene uncertain. The CDR3 is 11 residues long. V lost 6 bases and J 3 bases, leaving 5 bases between the germline ends. Germline assignment: CDR1 MNHNY and CDR2 SVGAGI (reference sequence). The DNA of the CDR3 is TGTGCCAGCAGAACGGACACTGAAGCTTTCTTT. Translation gives CASRTDTEAFF.

This chain connects TRBV11-3 to TRBJ2-2; a possible D gene is TRBD2 (5 bases). Germline CDR1 SGHNT, CDR2 YENEEA. The CDR3 is 17 amino acids. Trimming removed 0 bases at V and 4 bases at J, with 15 bases between. The CDR3 here is CASSLDLRGRGTGELFF. In DNA form, the CDR3 reads TGTGCCAGCAGCTTAGATCTAAGAGGGAGAGGCACCGGGGAGCTGTTTTTT.

This sequence joins TRBV18 and TRBJ2-7; no definite D call. Germline values: CDR1 KGHSH, CDR2 LQKENI. The CDR3 has 12 residues. V dropped 4 bases and J dropped 2 bases, with 6 bases sitting between them. In nucleotides, the CDR3 is TGTGCCAGCTCACTTCTTCCCTACGAGCAGTACTTC. Its protein is CASSLLPYEQYF.

The rearrangement links TRBV5-4 to TRBJ1-4, with 10 bases identical to TRBD1. Trimming took 0 bases from V and 8 from J; bases not matched to a gene: 4. Germline loops: CDR1 SGHNT, CDR2 YYREEE (reference sequence). This CDR3 has 15 amino acids. DNA of the CDR3: TGTGCCAGCAGCTTGGGAGCGACAGGGGGCGAAAAACTGTTTTTT. Protein sequence: CASSLGATGGEKLFF.

The chain carries TRBV5-1 and TRBJ1-2; D is undetermined. Germline V gene sequence: CDR1 SGHRS, CDR2 YFSETQ. Trimming took off 0 bases at V and 6 bases at J, with 15 bases between the two ends. This CDR3 contains 15 residues. This CDR3 is CASSLDGFPTNGYTF. The CDR3, as DNA: TGCGCCAGCAGCTTGGATGGCTTTCCTACTAATGGCTACACCTTC.

The chain carries TRBV18 and TRBJ2-7; 7 bases map to TRBD2. Per the germline V gene, CDR1 is KGHSH and CDR2 is LQKENI. The CDR3 is 15 amino acids. V dropped 1 base and J dropped 2; count of bases not matched to a gene: 5. The CDR3 DNA follows: TGTGCCAGCTCACCACAGACTAGCAAAGCCTACGAGCAGTACTTC. This gives the protein CASSPQTSKAYEQYF.

The chain couples TRBV10-1 to TRBJ2-1; 8 bases map to TRBD1. The germline V gene encodes CDR1 WNHNN and CDR2 SYGVQD (reference sequence). V lost 6 bases, J lost 3 bases, and 4 bases stayed unmatched. There are 14 residues in the CDR3. For the CDR3, the DNA is TGCGCCAGCAGCCAGGGGGCGGTCTACAATGAGCAGTTCTTC. Residues: CASSQGAVYNEQFF.

DNA for the CDR3: TGTGCCACCGACAAGGGCGGGACTAGCACAGATACGCAGTATTTT. This gives the protein CATDKGGTSTDTQYF. The rearrangement joins TRBV10-3 to TRBJ2-3; maybe TRBD2 (6 bases). This CDR3 comprises 15 residues. V was clipped by 10 bases and J by 0 bases, with 17 bases between them. CDR1 is ENHRY and CDR2 is SYGVKD in the germline V gene.

The V gene is TRBV4-1, the J gene TRBJ1-2; 10 bases align to TRBD1. The CDR3 contains 15 residues. CDR1 is MGHRA, CDR2 YSYEKL, per germline. The V gene end was trimmed by 2 bases and the J gene end by 6 bases; junction bases not matched to a gene: 6. This CDR3 reads CASSQIKGTGDGYTF. As DNA, the CDR3 is TGCGCCAGCAGCCAAATTAAAGGGACAGGGGATGGCTACACCTTC.

In DNA, the CDR3 is TGTGCCAGCAGTGAAGGGGGGGGGAGGCGGGAGACCCAGTACTTC. Its protein product is CASSEGGGRRETQYF. The chain joins TRBV6-1 to TRBJ2-5, with 7 bases fitting TRBD2. J was trimmed by 5 bases and V by 1 base; bases with no gene match: 7. This CDR3 contains 15 residues. The germline CDR1 and CDR2 sequences are MNHNS and SASEGT.

The genes are TRBV25-1 and TRBJ2-7; TRBD1 matches at 7 bases. J was trimmed by 11 bases and V by 8 bases; bases with no gene match: 18. The germline V gene has CDR1 MGHDK and CDR2 SYGVNS. The CDR3 is 14 residues long. CDR3 amino acids: CASRDSWVPTKEYF. CDR3 bases: TGTGCCAGCCGGGACAGTTGGGTCCCTACTAAGGAGTACTTC.

This chain joins TRBV2 and TRBJ1-4; D unresolved. CDR3 length: 14 residues. Germline V gene data show CDR1 as SNHLY and CDR2 as FYNNEI. The ends were cut back, 2 bases at V and 7 bases at J, with 11 bases in the middle. As DNA, the CDR3 is TGTGCCAGCAGTGAAAACGGTCTTCTTGAAAAACTGTTTTTT. It translates to CASSENGLLEKLFF.